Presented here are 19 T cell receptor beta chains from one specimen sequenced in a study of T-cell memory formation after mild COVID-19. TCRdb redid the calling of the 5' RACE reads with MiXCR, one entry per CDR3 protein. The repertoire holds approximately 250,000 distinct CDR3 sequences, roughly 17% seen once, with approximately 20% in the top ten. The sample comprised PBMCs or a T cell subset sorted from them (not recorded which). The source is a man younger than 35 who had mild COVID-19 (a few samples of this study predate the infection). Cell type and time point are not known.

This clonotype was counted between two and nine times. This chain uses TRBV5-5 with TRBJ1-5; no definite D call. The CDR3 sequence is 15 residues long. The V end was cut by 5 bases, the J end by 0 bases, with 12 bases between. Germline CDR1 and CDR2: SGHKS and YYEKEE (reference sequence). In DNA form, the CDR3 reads TGTGCCAGCAGTCAGAGGGTTTATAGCAATCAGCCCCAGCATTTT. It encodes CASSQRVYSNQPQHF.

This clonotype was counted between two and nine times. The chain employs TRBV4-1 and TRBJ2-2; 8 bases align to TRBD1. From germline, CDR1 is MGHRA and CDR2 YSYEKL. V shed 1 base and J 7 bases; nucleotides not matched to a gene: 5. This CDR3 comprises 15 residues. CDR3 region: CASSQGQGAGGELFF. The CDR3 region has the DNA TGCGCCAGCAGCCAAGGCCAGGGGGCCGGCGGGGAGCTGTTTTTT.

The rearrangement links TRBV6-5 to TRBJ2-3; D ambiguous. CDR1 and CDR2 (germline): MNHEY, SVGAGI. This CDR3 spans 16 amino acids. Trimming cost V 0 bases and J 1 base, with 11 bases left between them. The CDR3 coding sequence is TGTGCCAGCAGTTACTCGCGAGCAGCCGGCACAGATACGCAGTATTTT. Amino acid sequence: CASSYSRAAGTDTQYF.

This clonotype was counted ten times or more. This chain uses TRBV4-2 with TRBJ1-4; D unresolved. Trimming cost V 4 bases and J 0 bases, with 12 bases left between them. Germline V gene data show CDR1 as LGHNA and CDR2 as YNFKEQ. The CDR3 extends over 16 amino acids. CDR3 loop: CASSPKLAATNEKLFF. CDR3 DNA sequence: TGTGCCAGCAGCCCGAAACTAGCGGCAACTAATGAAAAACTGTTTTTT.

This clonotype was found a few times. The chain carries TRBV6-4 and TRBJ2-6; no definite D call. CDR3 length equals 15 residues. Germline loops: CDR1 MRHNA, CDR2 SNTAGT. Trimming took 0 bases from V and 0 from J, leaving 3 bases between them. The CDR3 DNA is TGTGCCAGCAGTGACTCTAACTCTGGGGCCAACGTCCTGACTTTC. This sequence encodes CASSDSNSGANVLTF.

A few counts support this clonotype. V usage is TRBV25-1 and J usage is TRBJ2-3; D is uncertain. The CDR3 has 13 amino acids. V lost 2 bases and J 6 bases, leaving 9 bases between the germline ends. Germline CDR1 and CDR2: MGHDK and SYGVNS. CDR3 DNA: TGTGCCAGCAGTGAACTCTTCCAGGATACGCAGTATTTT. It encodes CASSELFQDTQYF.

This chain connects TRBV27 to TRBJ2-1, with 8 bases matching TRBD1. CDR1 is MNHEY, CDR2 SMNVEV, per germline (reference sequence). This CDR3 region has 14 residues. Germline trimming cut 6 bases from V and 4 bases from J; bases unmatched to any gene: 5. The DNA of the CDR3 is TGTGCCAGCAGCCTGGACAGGGCATACAATGAGCAGTTCTTC. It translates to CASSLDRAYNEQFF.

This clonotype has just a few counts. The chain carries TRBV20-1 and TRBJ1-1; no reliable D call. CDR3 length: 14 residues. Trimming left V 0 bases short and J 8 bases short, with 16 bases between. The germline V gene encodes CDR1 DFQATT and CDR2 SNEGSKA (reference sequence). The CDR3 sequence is CSARDLRLLAEAFF. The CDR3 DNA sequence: TGCAGTGCTAGAGATCTACGACTGCTAGCAGAAGCTTTCTTT.

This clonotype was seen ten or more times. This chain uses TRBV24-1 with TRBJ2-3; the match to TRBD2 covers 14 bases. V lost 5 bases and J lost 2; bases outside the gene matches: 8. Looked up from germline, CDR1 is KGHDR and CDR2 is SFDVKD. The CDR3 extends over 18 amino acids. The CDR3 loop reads CATSAGLAGGSYTDTQYF. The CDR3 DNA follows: TGTGCCACCAGTGCAGGACTAGCGGGGGGCTCCTACACAGATACGCAGTATTTT.

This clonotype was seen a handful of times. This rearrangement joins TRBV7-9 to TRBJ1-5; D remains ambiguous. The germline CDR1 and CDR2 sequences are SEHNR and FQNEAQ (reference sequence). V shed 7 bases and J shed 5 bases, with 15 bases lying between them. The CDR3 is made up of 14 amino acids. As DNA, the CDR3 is TGTGCCAGCACCAGCCCGGGTTTGGATCAGCCCCAGCATTTT. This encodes CASTSPGLDQPQHF.

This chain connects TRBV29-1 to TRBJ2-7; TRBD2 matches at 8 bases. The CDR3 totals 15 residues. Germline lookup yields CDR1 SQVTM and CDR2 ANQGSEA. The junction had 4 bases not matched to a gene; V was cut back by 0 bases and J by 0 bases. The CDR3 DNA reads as TGCAGCGTTGAAGACGAGCGGGGGAGCTCCTACGAGCAGTACTTC. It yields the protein CSVEDERGSSYEQYF.

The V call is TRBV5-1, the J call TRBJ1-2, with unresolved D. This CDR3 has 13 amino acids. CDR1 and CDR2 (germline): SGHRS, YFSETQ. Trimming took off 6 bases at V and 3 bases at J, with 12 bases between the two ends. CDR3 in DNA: TGCGCCAGCACCCCTGCTGGCGACTATGGCTACACCTTC. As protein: CASTPAGDYGYTF.

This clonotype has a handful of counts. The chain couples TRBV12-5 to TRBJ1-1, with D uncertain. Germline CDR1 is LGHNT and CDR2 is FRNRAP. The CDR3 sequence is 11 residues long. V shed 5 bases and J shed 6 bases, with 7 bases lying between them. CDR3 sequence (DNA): TGTGCTAGTGGTCCCGCTTCTGAAGCTTTCTTT. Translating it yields CASGPASEAFF.

The CDR3 DNA follows: TGCAGTGCTTCAGGGGGGCGGCTCACTGAAGCTTTCTTT. Translated: CSASGGRLTEAFF. The V call is TRBV20-1, the J call TRBJ1-1, with 7 bases that match TRBD1. V trimming: 5 bases; J trimming: 4 bases; junction bases outside the gene matches: 7. CDR1 DFQATT and CDR2 SNEGSKA come from the germline V gene (reference sequence). This CDR3 region has 13 residues.

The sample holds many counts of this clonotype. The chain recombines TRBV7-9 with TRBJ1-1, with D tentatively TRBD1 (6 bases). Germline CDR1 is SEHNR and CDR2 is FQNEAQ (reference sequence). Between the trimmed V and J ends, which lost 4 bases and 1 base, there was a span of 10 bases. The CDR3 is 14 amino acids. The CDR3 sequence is CASSSEQGNTEAFF. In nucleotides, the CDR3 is TGTGCCAGCAGCTCCGAACAGGGGAACACTGAAGCTTTCTTT.

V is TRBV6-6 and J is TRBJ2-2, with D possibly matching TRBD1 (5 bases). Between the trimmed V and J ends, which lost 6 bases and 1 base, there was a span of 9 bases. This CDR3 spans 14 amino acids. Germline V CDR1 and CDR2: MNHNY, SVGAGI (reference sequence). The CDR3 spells CASRPTENTGELFF. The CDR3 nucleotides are TGTGCCAGCAGACCGACAGAGAACACCGGGGAGCTGTTTTTT.

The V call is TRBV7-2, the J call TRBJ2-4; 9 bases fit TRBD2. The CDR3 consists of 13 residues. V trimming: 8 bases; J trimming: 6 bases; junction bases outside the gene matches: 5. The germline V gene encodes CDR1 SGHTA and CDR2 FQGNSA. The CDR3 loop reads CASGSGGSNIQYF. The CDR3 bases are TGTGCCAGCGGAAGCGGGGGGTCAAACATTCAGTACTTC.

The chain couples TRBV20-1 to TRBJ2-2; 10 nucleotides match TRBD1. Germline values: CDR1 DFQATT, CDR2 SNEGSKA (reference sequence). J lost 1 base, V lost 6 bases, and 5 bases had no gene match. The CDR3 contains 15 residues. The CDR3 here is CSARTGGENTGELFF. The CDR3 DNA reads TGCAGTGCAAGGACAGGGGGAGAGAACACCGGGGAGCTGTTTTTT.

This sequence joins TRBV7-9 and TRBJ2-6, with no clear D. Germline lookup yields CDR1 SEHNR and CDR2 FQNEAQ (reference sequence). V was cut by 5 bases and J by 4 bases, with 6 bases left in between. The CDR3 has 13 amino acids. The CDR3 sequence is CASSEAGANVLTF. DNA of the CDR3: TGTGCCAGCAGCGAGGCGGGGGCCAACGTCCTGACTTTC.